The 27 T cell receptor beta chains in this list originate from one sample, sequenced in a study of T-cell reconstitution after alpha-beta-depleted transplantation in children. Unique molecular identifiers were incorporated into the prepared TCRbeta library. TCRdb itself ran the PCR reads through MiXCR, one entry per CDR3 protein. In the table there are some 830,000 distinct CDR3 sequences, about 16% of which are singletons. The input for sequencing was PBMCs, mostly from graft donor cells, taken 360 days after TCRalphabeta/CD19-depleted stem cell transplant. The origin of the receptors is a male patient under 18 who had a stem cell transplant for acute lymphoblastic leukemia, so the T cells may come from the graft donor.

The CDR3 protein is CASSLARTGYSQETQYF. CDR3 coding DNA: TGCGCCAGCAGCTTGGCCAGGACGGGGTACTCCCAAGAGACCCAGTACTTC. V gene TRBV5-1 combines with J gene TRBJ2-5; D possibly corresponds to TRBD2 (5 bases). This CDR3 region has 17 residues. Germline V gene sequence: CDR1 SGHRS, CDR2 YFSETQ. Trimming took 0 bases from V and 1 from J, leaving 16 bases between them.

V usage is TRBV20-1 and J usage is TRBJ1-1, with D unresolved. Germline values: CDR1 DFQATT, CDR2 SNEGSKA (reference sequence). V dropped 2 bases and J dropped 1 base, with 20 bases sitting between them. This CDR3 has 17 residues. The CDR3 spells CSARLLVVGYRNTEAFF. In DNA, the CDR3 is TGCAGTGCTAGACTTTTGGTGGTAGGGTATAGGAACACTGAAGCTTTCTTT.

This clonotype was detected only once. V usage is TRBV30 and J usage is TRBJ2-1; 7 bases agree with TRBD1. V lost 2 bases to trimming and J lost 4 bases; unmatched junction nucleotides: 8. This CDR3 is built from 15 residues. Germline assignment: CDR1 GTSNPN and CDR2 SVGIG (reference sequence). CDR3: CAWSTGTAPYNEQFF. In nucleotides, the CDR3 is TGTGCCTGGAGTACCGGGACAGCACCTTACAATGAGCAGTTCTTC.

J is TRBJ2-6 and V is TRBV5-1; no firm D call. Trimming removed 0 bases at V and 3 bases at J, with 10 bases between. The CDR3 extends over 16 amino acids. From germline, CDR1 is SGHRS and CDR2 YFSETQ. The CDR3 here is CASSLGDAFGANVLTF. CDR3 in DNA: TGCGCCAGCAGCTTGGGCGACGCTTTTGGGGCCAACGTCCTGACTTTC.

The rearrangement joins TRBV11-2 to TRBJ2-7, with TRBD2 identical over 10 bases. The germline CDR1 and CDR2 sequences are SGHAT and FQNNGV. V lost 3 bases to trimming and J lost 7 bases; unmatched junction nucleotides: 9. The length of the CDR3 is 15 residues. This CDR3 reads CASSLSGRGHLEQYF. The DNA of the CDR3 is TGTGCCAGCAGCTTGAGCGGGAGGGGGCACCTAGAGCAGTACTTC.

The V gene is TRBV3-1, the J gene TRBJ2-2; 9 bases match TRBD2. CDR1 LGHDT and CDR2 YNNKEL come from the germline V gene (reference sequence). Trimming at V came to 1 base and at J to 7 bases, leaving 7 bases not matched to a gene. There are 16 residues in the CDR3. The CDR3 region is CASSQGRLAGSGELFF. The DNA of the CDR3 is TGTGCCAGCAGCCAAGGCCGGCTAGCGGGAAGCGGGGAGCTGTTTTTT. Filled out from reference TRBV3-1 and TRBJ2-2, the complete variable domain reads DTAVSQTPKYLVTQMGNDKSIKCEQNLGHDTMYWYKQDSKKFLKIMFSYNNKELIINETVPNRFSPKSPDKAHLNLHINSLELGDSAVYFCASSQGRLAGSGELFFGEGSRLTVL.

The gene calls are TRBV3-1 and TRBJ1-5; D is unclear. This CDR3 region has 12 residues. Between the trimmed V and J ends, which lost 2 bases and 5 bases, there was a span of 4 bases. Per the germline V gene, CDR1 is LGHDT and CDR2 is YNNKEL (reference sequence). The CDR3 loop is CASSQNDQPQHF. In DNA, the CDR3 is TGTGCCAGCAGCCAAAATGATCAGCCCCAGCATTTT.

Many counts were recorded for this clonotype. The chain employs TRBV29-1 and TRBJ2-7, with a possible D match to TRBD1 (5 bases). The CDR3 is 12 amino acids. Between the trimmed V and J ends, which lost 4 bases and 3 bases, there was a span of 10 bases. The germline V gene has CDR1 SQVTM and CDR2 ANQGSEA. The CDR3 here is CSVGGSLYEQYF. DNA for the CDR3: TGCAGCGTTGGGGGCAGCCTCTACGAGCAGTACTTC.

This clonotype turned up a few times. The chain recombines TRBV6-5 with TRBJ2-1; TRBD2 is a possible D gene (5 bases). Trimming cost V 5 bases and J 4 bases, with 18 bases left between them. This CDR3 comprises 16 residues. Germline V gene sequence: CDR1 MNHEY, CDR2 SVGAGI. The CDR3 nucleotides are TGTGCCAGCAGTAACTATAAGGGTAGGGAGTACAATGAGCAGTTCTTC. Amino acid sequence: CASSNYKGREYNEQFF.

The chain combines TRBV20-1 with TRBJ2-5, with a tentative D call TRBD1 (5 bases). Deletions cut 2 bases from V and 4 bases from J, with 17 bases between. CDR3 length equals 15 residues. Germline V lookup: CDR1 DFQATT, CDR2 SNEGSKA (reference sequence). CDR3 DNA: TGCAGTGCTAGATACCAGGGATTCGATAGAGAGACCCAGTACTTC. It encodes CSARYQGFDRETQYF.

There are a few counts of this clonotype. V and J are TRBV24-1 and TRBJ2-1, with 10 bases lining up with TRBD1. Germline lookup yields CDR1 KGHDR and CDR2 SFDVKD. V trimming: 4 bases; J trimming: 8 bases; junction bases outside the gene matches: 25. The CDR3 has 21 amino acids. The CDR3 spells CATSDRNTPDRGRSRFYEQFF. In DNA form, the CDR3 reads TGTGCCACCAGTGACCGCAACACCCCGGACAGGGGGAGATCTAGGTTCTATGAGCAGTTCTTC.

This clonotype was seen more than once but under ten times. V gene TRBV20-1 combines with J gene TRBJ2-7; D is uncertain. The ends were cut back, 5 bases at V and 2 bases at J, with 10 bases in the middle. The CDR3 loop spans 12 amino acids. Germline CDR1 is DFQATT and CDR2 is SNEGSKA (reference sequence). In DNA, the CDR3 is TGCAGTGCTCCCCGCGGACCCTACGAGCAGTACTTC. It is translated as CSAPRGPYEQYF.

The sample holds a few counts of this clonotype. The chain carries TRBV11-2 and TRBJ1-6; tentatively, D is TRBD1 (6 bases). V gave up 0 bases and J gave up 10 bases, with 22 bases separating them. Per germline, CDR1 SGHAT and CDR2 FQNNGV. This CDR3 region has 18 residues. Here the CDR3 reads CASSLDTYRARSRSPLHF. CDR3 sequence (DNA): TGTGCCAGCAGCTTAGATACCTACAGGGCCCGCTCAAGATCACCCCTCCACTTT.

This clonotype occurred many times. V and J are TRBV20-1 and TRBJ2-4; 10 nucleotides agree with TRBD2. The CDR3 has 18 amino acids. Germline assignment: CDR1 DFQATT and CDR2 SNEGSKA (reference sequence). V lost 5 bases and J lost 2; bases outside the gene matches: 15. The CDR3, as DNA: TGCAGTGCTCACCCTCATGGTAGCGGGAGGAAGACCAAAAACATTCAGTACTTC. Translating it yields CSAHPHGSGRKTKNIQYF.

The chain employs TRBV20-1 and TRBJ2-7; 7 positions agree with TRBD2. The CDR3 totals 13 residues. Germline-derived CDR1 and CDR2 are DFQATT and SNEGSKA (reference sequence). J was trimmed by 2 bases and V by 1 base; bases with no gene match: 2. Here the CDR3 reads CSARGEGPYEQYF. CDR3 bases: TGCAGTGCTAGAGGGGAGGGACCCTACGAGCAGTACTTC.

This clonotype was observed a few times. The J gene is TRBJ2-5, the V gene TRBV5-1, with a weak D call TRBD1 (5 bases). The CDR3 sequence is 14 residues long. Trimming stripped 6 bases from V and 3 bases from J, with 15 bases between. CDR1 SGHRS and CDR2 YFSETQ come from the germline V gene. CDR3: CASKMWTQEETQYF. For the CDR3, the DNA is TGCGCCAGCAAGATGTGGACACAGGAAGAGACCCAGTACTTC.

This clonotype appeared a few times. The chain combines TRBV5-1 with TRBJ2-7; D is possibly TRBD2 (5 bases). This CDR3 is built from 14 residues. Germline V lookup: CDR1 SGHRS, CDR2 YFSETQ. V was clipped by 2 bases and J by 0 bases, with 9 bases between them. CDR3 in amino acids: CASSFRDLSYEQYF. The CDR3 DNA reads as TGCGCCAGCAGCTTCCGGGATCTCTCCTACGAGCAGTACTTC.

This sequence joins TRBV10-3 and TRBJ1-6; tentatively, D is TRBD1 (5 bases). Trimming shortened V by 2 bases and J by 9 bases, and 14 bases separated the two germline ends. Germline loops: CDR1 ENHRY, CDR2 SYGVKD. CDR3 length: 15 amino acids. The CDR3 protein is CAISEAGRGGSPLHF. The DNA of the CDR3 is TGTGCCATCAGTGAGGCGGGTAGGGGCGGTTCACCCCTCCACTTT.

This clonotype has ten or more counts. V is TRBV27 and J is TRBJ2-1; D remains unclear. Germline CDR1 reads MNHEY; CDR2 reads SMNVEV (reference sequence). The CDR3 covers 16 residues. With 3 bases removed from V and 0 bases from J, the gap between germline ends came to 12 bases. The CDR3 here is CASSFETSSSYNEQFF. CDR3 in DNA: TGTGCCAGCAGTTTCGAGACCTCAAGCTCCTACAATGAGCAGTTCTTC.

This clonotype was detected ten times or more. Written as DNA, the CDR3 is TGCGCCAGCAGCTTGGAGGGACTAGCCGCAGATACGCAGTATTTT. Translating gives CASSLEGLAADTQYF. This chain links TRBV5-1 with TRBJ2-3; 9 bases line up with TRBD2. The CDR3 contains 15 residues. V gave up 0 bases and J gave up 4 bases; unmatched junction bases: 3. Per the germline V gene, CDR1 is SGHRS and CDR2 is YFSETQ. The variable domain in full, completed from reference TRBV5-1 and TRBJ2-3, reads KAGVTQTPRYLIKTRGQQVTLSCSPISGHRSVSWYQQTPGQGLQFLFEYFSETQRNKGNFPGRFSGRQFSNSRSEMNVSTLELGDSALYLCASSLEGLAADTQYFGPGTRLTVL.

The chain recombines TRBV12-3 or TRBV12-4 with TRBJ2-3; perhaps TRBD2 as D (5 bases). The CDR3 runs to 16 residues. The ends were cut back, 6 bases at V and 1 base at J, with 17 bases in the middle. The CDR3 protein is CASSVPSSGRTDTQYF. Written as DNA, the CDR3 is TGTGCCAGCAGCGTGCCCTCCAGCGGCCGCACAGATACGCAGTATTTT.

CDR3 sequence reads: CASSYPGTSNQPQHF. CDR3 nucleotides: TGTGCCAGCAGTTATCCCGGGACCAGCAATCAGCCCCAGCATTTT. The V and J genes are TRBV6-2 or TRBV6-3 and TRBJ1-5; tentative D call: TRBD1 (5 bases). Germline CDR1 and CDR2: MNHEY and SVGEGT. CDR3 length: 15 residues. V was pared by 3 bases and J by 1 base, with 10 bases between.

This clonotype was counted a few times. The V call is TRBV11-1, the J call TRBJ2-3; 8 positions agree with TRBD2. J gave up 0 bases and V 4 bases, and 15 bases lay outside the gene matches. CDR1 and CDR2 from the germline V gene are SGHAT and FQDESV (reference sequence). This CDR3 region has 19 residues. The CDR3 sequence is CASSYPLKAGEGSTDTQYF. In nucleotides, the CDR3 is TGTGCCAGCAGCTATCCTTTAAAAGCGGGAGAGGGGAGCACAGATACGCAGTATTTT.

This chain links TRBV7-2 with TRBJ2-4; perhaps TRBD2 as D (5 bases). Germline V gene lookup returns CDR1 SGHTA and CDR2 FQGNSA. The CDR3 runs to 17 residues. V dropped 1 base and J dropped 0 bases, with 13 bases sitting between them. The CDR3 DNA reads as TGTGCCAGCAGCTTAGTCCGAGCGGAAATAGCCAAAAACATTCAGTACTTC. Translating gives CASSLVRAEIAKNIQYF.

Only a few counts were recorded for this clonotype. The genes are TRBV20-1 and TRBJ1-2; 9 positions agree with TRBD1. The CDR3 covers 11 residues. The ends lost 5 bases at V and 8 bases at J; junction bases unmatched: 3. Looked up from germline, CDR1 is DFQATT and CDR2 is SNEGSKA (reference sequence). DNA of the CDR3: TGCAGTGCTGGGGACAGGGCGGGCTACACCTTC. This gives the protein CSAGDRAGYTF.

The CDR3 here is CAISESAGTGANVLTF. The DNA for the CDR3 is TGTGCCATCAGTGAGTCGGCCGGGACTGGGGCCAACGTCCTGACTTTC. The chain carries TRBV10-3 and TRBJ2-6; D may be TRBD2 (5 bases). CDR1 and CDR2 (germline): ENHRY, SYGVKD. The CDR3 totals 16 residues. Trimming left V 0 bases short and J 2 bases short, with 8 bases between.

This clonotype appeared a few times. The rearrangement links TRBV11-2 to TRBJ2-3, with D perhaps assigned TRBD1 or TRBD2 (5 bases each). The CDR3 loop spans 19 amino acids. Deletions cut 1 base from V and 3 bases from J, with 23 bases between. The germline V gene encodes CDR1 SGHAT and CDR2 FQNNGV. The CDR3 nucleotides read TGTGCCAGCAGCTTAGTCGGGATGGGGGTCCGGTTGGGGACAGATACGCAGTATTTT. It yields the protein CASSLVGMGVRLGTDTQYF.